This TCR beta chain was captured by sequencing in a study of blood T cells in healthy people across ages. Study-level results: Nothing was known about donor CMV status, and this possibly confounded expanded clonotype changes. It was held that the diversity estimates obtained from one million T cells were underestimates.

This clonotype was seen only a few times. The antigen remains unidentified. It was with a sample-barcoded 5' primer and a J-beta primer mix that a second PCR of roughly 7 to 12 cycles was run. MiXCR, run by TCRdb on the 5' RACE reads, gives a single entry per CDR3 protein. Of over 950,000 distinct CDR3 sequences listed, around two fifths are singletons. There are 15 residues in the CDR3. The germline V and J ends were trimmed by 3 bases and 4 bases, with 17 bases remaining between them. Germline V gene sequence: CDR1 SQVTM, CDR2 ANQGSEA. The V gene is TRBV29-1, the J gene TRBJ2-3, with D perhaps TRBD2 (7 bases). This clonotype was sampled from a man aged 18 to 35 in good health. The sequenced material came from blood. The CDR3 sequence is CSVDERDKTPDTQYF. CDR3 sequence (DNA): TGCAGCGTTGACGAGCGGGACAAAACACCAGATACGCAGTATTTT.